The 21 T cell receptor beta chains below were found in one sample sequenced in a study of post-analysis software for immune sequencing data. Study-level points and caveats: Controls showed lower frequencies than patients for several TRBV segments, and TRBV5-6, TRBV5-1 and TRBV20-1 were among these.

No cognate antigen is known for these TCRs. The TCR beta cDNA libraries carried unique molecular identifiers. TCRdb re-analysed the PCR reads in MiXCR, keeping a single row per CDR3 protein. Counted here are hundreds of thousands of distinct CDR3 sequences, around 60% occurring once; the ten biggest clones make up around 11%. Input material: blood. All receptors come from a girl aged 2-15 years with multiple sclerosis.

J is TRBJ2-1 and V is TRBV7-9; possibly TRBD1 for D (6 bases). Germline V gene sequence: CDR1 SEHNR, CDR2 FQNEAQ (reference sequence). Trimming shortened V by 4 bases and J by 10 bases, and 8 bases separated the two germline ends. The CDR3 totals 11 residues. The CDR3 nucleotides are TGTGCCAGCAGCTCTGACAGGGAGCAGTTCTTC. Protein sequence: CASSSDREQFF. Based on the CDR3 plus reference TRBV7-9 and TRBJ2-1, the full variable domain is DTGVSQNPRHKITKRGQNVTFRCDPISEHNRLYWYRQTLGQGPEFLTYFQNEAQLEKSRLLSDRFSAERPKGSFSTLEIQRTEQGDSAMYLCASSSDREQFFGPGTRLTVL.

The sample holds a few counts of this clonotype. The gene calls are TRBV2 and TRBJ1-1, with TRBD1 as a possible D gene (6 bases). Looked up from germline, CDR1 is SNHLY and CDR2 is FYNNEI. This CDR3 comprises 14 residues. Trimming pared 4 bases from V and 1 base from J, leaving 10 bases between. The CDR3, as DNA: TGTGCCAGCAGTGCACAGGGAAGGAACACTGAAGCTTTCTTT. Encoded protein: CASSAQGRNTEAFF.

The chain uses TRBV29-1 and TRBJ2-3, with D possibly matching TRBD2 (5 bases). CDR1 SQVTM and CDR2 ANQGSEA come from the germline V gene. This CDR3 has 14 residues. V was shortened by 4 bases and J by 1 base, with 12 bases between the two germline ends. The DNA of the CDR3 is TGCAGCGTTGGGTCGGGAAAGGGCACAGATACGCAGTATTTT. Translation: CSVGSGKGTDTQYF.

This clonotype was seen more than once but under ten times. The rearrangement uses TRBV6-5 and TRBJ2-1; a weak D match, TRBD1 (5 bases). This CDR3 has 16 amino acids. The V gene's germline CDR1 is MNHEY and CDR2 SVGAGI. Deletions cut 6 bases from V and 8 bases from J, with 23 bases between. The CDR3 reads CASSLSRVATGYEQFF. The CDR3 DNA sequence: TGTGCCAGCAGCCTGTCCAGGGTGGCAACAGGCTATGAGCAGTTCTTC.

The V call is TRBV5-1, the J call TRBJ1-2, with D perhaps TRBD1 (6 bases). CDR1 SGHRS and CDR2 YFSETQ come from the germline V gene. The CDR3 is made up of 15 amino acids. Trimming left V 4 bases short and J 2 bases short, with 15 bases between. The CDR3: CASSGGDRINYGYTF. DNA of the CDR3: TGCGCCAGCAGCGGAGGTGACAGGATCAACTATGGCTACACCTTC.

V and J are TRBV28 and TRBJ2-7; a weak D match, TRBD1 (6 bases). Germline V gene lookup returns CDR1 MDHEN and CDR2 SYDVKM. CDR3 length: 15 amino acids. Trimming cost V 4 bases and J 5 bases, with 18 bases left between them. The CDR3 nucleotides read TGTGCCAGCAGTTCCCCCGGCAGGGGAAGACACGAGCAGTACTTC. Residues: CASSSPGRGRHEQYF.

The V call is TRBV4-1, the J call TRBJ2-2; 10 nucleotides agree with TRBD2. Trimming cost V 4 bases and J 6 bases; bases outside gene matches: 11. Germline V gene data show CDR1 as MGHRA and CDR2 as YSYEKL. The CDR3 covers 17 residues. In DNA, the CDR3 is TGCGCCAGCAGCCCGTGGCAACTAGCGGGAAGGTCCGGGGAGCTGTTTTTT. Amino acid sequence: CASSPWQLAGRSGELFF.

J is TRBJ2-1 and V is TRBV29-1; possible D gene TRBD2, 5 bases. CDR3 length: 14 amino acids. CDR1 SQVTM and CDR2 ANQGSEA come from the germline V gene. Trimming cost V 7 bases and J 6 bases, with 19 bases left between them. The CDR3 region is CSAKRGKTRNEQFF. CDR3 DNA sequence: TGCAGCGCCAAACGGGGAAAAACGCGCAATGAGCAGTTCTTC.

The rearrangement links TRBV7-9 to TRBJ1-2; D might be TRBD1 (5 bases). This CDR3 spans 12 amino acids. Germline values: CDR1 SEHNR, CDR2 FQNEAQ (reference sequence). V lost 3 bases to trimming and J lost 10 bases, with 12 bases between them. The CDR3 nucleotides are TGTGCCAGCAGCTTCGGACGGGGGGACTACACCTTC. Translation: CASSFGRGDYTF. The full variable domain, with the rest looked up from reference TRBV7-9 and TRBJ1-2, is DTGVSQNPRHKITKRGQNVTFRCDPISEHNRLYWYRQTLGQGPEFLTYFQNEAQLEKSRLLSDRFSAERPKGSFSTLEIQRTEQGDSAMYLCASSFGRGDYTFGSGTRLTVV.

This clonotype has only a few counts. The gene calls are TRBV7-9 and TRBJ2-1; 10 bases align to TRBD2. The germline gives CDR1 SEHNR, CDR2 FQNEAQ (reference sequence). This CDR3 comprises 15 residues. V dropped 4 bases and J dropped 7; count of bases not matched to a gene: 7. CDR3 region: CASSSAPTSGNEQFF. The CDR3 nucleotides read TGTGCCAGCAGCTCCGCCCCGACTAGCGGGAATGAGCAGTTCTTC.

In nucleotides, the CDR3 is TGTGCCAGCAGCTCGATGACTAGCGGGACCACAGATACGCAGTATTTT. Translation: CASSSMTSGTTDTQYF. The rearrangement uses TRBV5-5 and TRBJ2-3; 11 nucleotides match TRBD2. Unmatched junction bases numbered 5, after V lost 3 bases and J lost 2 bases. This CDR3 is built from 16 residues. Germline V gives CDR1 SGHKS, CDR2 YYEKEE (reference sequence).

The rearrangement links TRBV5-5 to TRBJ2-4, with D unresolved. CDR1 is SGHKS and CDR2 is YYEKEE in the germline V gene (reference sequence). CDR3 size: 13 residues. The germline V and J ends were trimmed by 7 bases and 1 base, with 9 bases remaining between them. DNA for the CDR3: TGTGCCAGCGGTCCGGTCGCCAAAAACATTCAGTACTTC. Translated, it gives CASGPVAKNIQYF.

Only a few counts were recorded for this clonotype. The rearrangement links TRBV20-1 to TRBJ2-7; D unclear. V gave up 0 bases and J gave up 6 bases, with 18 bases separating them. This CDR3 has 15 residues. Looked up from germline, CDR1 is DFQATT and CDR2 is SNEGSKA (reference sequence). DNA of the CDR3: TGCAGTGCTAGAGATCGCCTCAAGGATAGTTCCGAGCAGTACTTC. This encodes CSARDRLKDSSEQYF.

CDR3 DNA: TGTGCCAGCAGCTTTGGAGAGGAGGACACTGAAGCTTTCTTT. This encodes CASSFGEEDTEAFF. The chain joins TRBV7-3 to TRBJ1-1; D ambiguous. Per the germline V gene, CDR1 is SGHTA and CDR2 is FQGTGA. V lost 3 bases, J lost 3 bases, and 11 bases lay in between. This CDR3 has 14 amino acids.

The gene calls are TRBV7-8 and TRBJ2-4; D possibly corresponds to TRBD1 (6 bases). The DNA matches TRBJ2-7 better at its end, which makes the J call doubtful. In germline, CDR1 is SGHVS, CDR2 FQNEAQ. The CDR3 runs to 15 residues. The CDR3 spells CASSVLGTRANEQYF. For the CDR3, the DNA is TGTGCCAGCAGCGTACTAGGGACAAGAGCTAACGAGCAGTACTTC.

The CDR3 protein is CANGRDSSTDTQYF. For the CDR3, the DNA is TGTGCCAACGGGAGGGACAGTTCCACAGATACGCAGTATTTT. The genes are TRBV12-3 or TRBV12-4 and TRBJ2-3, with TRBD2 as a possible D gene (8 bases). V dropped 10 bases and J dropped 2 bases, with 16 bases sitting between them. This CDR3 is 14 amino acids long.

The J gene is TRBJ2-1, the V gene TRBV6-2 or TRBV6-3; perhaps TRBD1 as D (5 bases). Trimming pared 7 bases from V and 0 bases from J, leaving 13 bases between. The CDR3 sequence is 15 residues long. CDR1 and CDR2 (germline): MNHEY, SVGEGT. CDR3 in DNA: TGTGCCAGCAACCACCCACAGGACTCCTACAATGAGCAGTTCTTC. Its translation: CASNHPQDSYNEQFF.

The sample holds a few counts of this clonotype. V is TRBV10-3 and J is TRBJ1-2, with 7 bases identical to TRBD1. CDR1 and CDR2 from the germline V gene are ENHRY and SYGVKD. After removal of 6 bases from V and 0 bases from J, the junction contained 7 bases not matched to a gene. The CDR3 contains 15 residues. CDR3 nucleotides: TGTGCCATCAGCCAGAACAGGGGACCTAACTATGGCTACACCTTC. Protein: CAISQNRGPNYGYTF.

The chain has TRBV6-1 and TRBJ1-5; no clear D. The CDR3 loop spans 15 amino acids. Germline V lookup: CDR1 MNHNS, CDR2 SASEGT. The V end lost 0 bases, the J end lost 3 bases, and 9 bases lay between the germline ends. The CDR3: CASSEAVSYNQPQHF. The CDR3 coding sequence is TGTGCCAGCAGTGAAGCCGTCAGCTACAATCAGCCCCAGCATTTT.

This clonotype was detected a few times. The J gene is TRBJ1-2, the V gene TRBV6-2 or TRBV6-3; TRBD1 agrees at 8 bases. Losses at the gene ends were 2 bases for V and 8 bases for J; bases not matched to a gene: 7. This CDR3 has 14 amino acids. Germline V gene lookup returns CDR1 MNHEY and CDR2 SVGEGT. The CDR3 nucleotides are TGTGCCAGCAGTTACGGCCAGGGGGCGGAAGGCTACACCTTC. Protein sequence: CASSYGQGAEGYTF.

The chain carries TRBV20-1 and TRBJ2-3; 11 nucleotides agree with TRBD2. V lost 5 bases and J lost 4; bases outside the gene matches: 8. Germline V gene lookup returns CDR1 DFQATT and CDR2 SNEGSKA (reference sequence). This CDR3 contains 15 residues. The CDR3 spells CSAPPGLAEADTQYF. CDR3 nucleotide sequence: TGCAGTGCTCCCCCGGGACTAGCGGAGGCAGATACGCAGTATTTT.